Each of the 15 T cell receptor beta chains below was sequenced from the same sample in a study of blood T cell repertoires in COVID-19. Clones were read by immunoSEQ multiplex PCR, and TCRdb kept only the in-frame ones, dropping some. The sample shows approximately 300,000 clones, 70% to 90% of them seen only once. Sample: PBMCs or T cells enriched from blood (not recorded which). Source of these receptors: a woman aged 30 to 39 who had recovered from COVID-19.

The sample holds a few counts of this clone. V is TRBV25-1 and J is TRBJ2-7, with TRBD2 matching over 13 bases. Germline lookup yields CDR1 MGHDK and CDR2 SYGVNS. J lost 4 bases, V lost 4 bases, and 4 bases had no gene match. This CDR3 spans 15 amino acids. As DNA, the CDR3 is TGTGCCAGCAGTGGGGGACTAGCGGGGCGATACGAGCAGTACTTC. This translates into CASSGGLAGRYEQYF.

The chain joins TRBV9 to TRBJ2-3; TRBD2 matches at 8 bases. This CDR3 has 17 amino acids. Trimming removed 0 bases from V and 2 bases from J; junction bases left unmatched: 8. Per germline, CDR1 SGDLS and CDR2 YYNGEE. DNA for the CDR3: TGTGCCAGCAGCGTAGGTGCCGGGGGGGCCTTCACAGATACGCAGTATTTT. It encodes CASSVGAGGAFTDTQYF.

The rearrangement uses TRBV7-9 and TRBJ2-7; 7 bases fit TRBD1. V was clipped by 5 bases and J by 3 bases; unmatched bases: 13. Germline values: CDR1 SEHNR, CDR2 FQNEAQ (reference sequence). CDR3 length equals 16 residues. CDR3 nucleotide sequence: TGTGCCAGCAGCCCTCCGGCAGGGGGTTCCCACTACGAGCAGTACTTC. Protein: CASSPPAGGSHYEQYF.

Here the CDR3 reads CAWSTTTANQPQHF. The CDR3 bases are TGTGCCTGGAGTACGACGACTGCCAATCAGCCCCAGCATTTT. The chain combines TRBV30 with TRBJ1-5; no reliable D call. The V gene lost 2 bases and the J gene lost 3 bases, with 11 bases spanning the gap. The CDR3 consists of 14 residues. CDR1 and CDR2 from the germline V gene are GTSNPN and SVGIG (reference sequence).

The gene calls are TRBV2 and TRBJ2-1, with a possible D match to TRBD1 (6 bases). The V gene lost 6 bases and the J gene lost 5 bases, with 20 bases spanning the gap. The germline gives CDR1 SNHLY, CDR2 FYNNEI. The CDR3 spans 16 residues. The CDR3 here is CASRVGRGALNNEQFF. The CDR3 DNA reads TGTGCCAGCAGGGTCGGCAGGGGAGCCCTAAACAATGAGCAGTTCTTC.

V gene TRBV6-5 combines with J gene TRBJ2-7; D possibly corresponds to TRBD1 (6 bases). Trimming stripped 6 bases from V and 0 bases from J, with 12 bases between. This CDR3 has 14 residues. Germline CDR1 MNHEY, CDR2 SVGAGI. The CDR3 DNA sequence: TGTGCCAGCAGCGTAAACAGGGACTCCTACGAGCAGTACTTC. It specifies CASSVNRDSYEQYF.

This chain connects TRBV5-6 to TRBJ2-5, with D uncertain. The CDR3 totals 14 residues. V lost 4 bases to trimming and J lost 1 base, with 11 bases between them. The germline CDR1 and CDR2 sequences are SGHDT and YYEEEE. CDR3 coding DNA: TGTGCCAGCAGCCCCGTTGCGGCCCAAGAGACCCAGTACTTC. This encodes CASSPVAAQETQYF. Together with reference TRBV5-6 and TRBJ2-5, the CDR3 gives the full variable domain: DAGVTQSPTHLIKTRGQQVTLRCSPKSGHDTVSWYQQALGQGPQFIFQYYEEEERQRGNFPDRFSGHQFPNYSSELNVNALLLGDSALYLCASSPVAAQETQYFGPGTRLLVL.

The chain has TRBV7-3 and TRBJ1-2, with 9 bases aligning to TRBD1. Germline V gene data show CDR1 as SGHTA and CDR2 as FQGTGA. J lost 8 bases, V lost 5 bases, and 6 bases had no gene match. This CDR3 contains 13 residues. The CDR3 region has the DNA TGTGCCAGCAGCATCGGGACAGGGATGGGCTACACCTTC. Translated: CASSIGTGMGYTF.

In its sample, this clone was seen once. The chain uses TRBV5-4 and TRBJ1-2, with 10 bases fitting TRBD1. The V gene end was trimmed by 4 bases and the J gene end by 6 bases; junction bases not matched to a gene: 3. The length of the CDR3 is 13 residues. Germline CDR1 and CDR2: SGHNT and YYREEE (reference sequence). The CDR3 nucleotides read TGTGCCAGCAGCCAGACAGGGGGCGATGGCTACACCTTC. As protein: CASSQTGGDGYTF.

This clone was seen just once. The chain couples TRBV5-4 to TRBJ1-2; D not resolved. The germline V and J ends were trimmed by 0 bases and 1 base, with 4 bases remaining between them. Germline values: CDR1 SGHNT, CDR2 YYREEE (reference sequence). The CDR3 length is 13 residues. This CDR3 reads CASSLDNNYGYTF. CDR3 sequence (DNA): TGTGCCAGCAGCTTGGATAATAACTATGGCTACACCTTC.

The chain has TRBV30 and TRBJ1-3, with a possible D match to TRBD1 (6 bases). V was clipped by 7 bases and J by 4 bases, with 11 bases between them. This CDR3 contains 12 residues. CDR1 is GTSNPN, CDR2 SVGIG, per germline (reference sequence). The CDR3 region has the DNA TGTGCCTACCACAGGGTCGGAAACACCATATATTTT. Translation: CAYHRVGNTIYF.

The J gene is TRBJ1-6, the V gene TRBV7-9; D might be TRBD1 (6 bases). V shed 5 bases and J shed 6 bases, with 14 bases lying between them. The CDR3 length is 15 residues. Per germline, CDR1 SEHNR and CDR2 FQNEAQ (reference sequence). CDR3 bases: TGTGCCAGCAGCCCCGAACAGGGCCCTAATTCACCCCTCCACTTT. It translates to CASSPEQGPNSPLHF.

The rearrangement links TRBV5-6 to TRBJ1-2; D gene ambiguous. Per the germline V gene, CDR1 is SGHDT and CDR2 is YYEEEE. The CDR3 totals 13 residues. V was shortened by 0 bases and J by 2 bases, with 5 bases between the two germline ends. In DNA form, the CDR3 reads TGTGCCAGCAGCTTGGGAGGGAACTATGGCTACACCTTC. The encoded protein is CASSLGGNYGYTF.

J is TRBJ2-5 and V is TRBV1; TRBD1 was called by the table and not checked on the DNA. TRBV1 constitutes a pseudogene. This CDR3 is 18 amino acids long. This CDR3 reads CTSSQGRRGIKGQETQYF. The CDR3 region has the DNA TGCACCAGCAGCCAAGGGCGTAGGGGGATAAAGGGTCAAGAGACCCAGTACTTC.

The gene calls are TRBV5-4 and TRBJ1-1; weak D call: TRBD1 (5 bases). CDR1 SGHNT and CDR2 YYREEE come from the germline V gene (reference sequence). The V end was cut by 4 bases, the J end by 0 bases, with 19 bases between. The CDR3 length is 17 residues. The CDR3 region is CASSAVPPSGVNTEAFF. CDR3 nucleotides: TGTGCCAGCAGCGCCGTGCCTCCATCGGGGGTGAACACTGAAGCTTTCTTT.